This T cell receptor beta chain was documented in a study of blood T cells in healthy people across ages. Study at large: The template switching approach captured approximately one barcoded beta molecule for every two T cells.

Primers used in a second PCR of roughly 6 to 11 cycles were a sample-barcoded 5' primer and a J-beta primer mix. TCRdb called the 5' RACE reads again in MiXCR, with one record for every CDR3 protein. The table includes about 1,500,000 distinct CDR3 sequences, roughly 27% detected once. The study's findings and limits: Roughly linear declines in TCR beta diversity per million T cells occurred with age.

Note on this clonotype: Its antigen is undetermined.

The V gene's germline CDR1 is MNHEY and CDR2 SVGAGI. V was clipped by 2 bases and J by 11 bases, with 7 bases between them. This CDR3 has 11 amino acids. This TCR was recovered from a woman in her twenties or thirties in good health. The V and J genes are TRBV6-5 and TRBJ2-1; no clear D. Sequencing input: blood. CDR3 sequence reads: CASSYDSQQFF. DNA of the CDR3: TGTGCCAGCAGTTACGACTCCCAGCAGTTCTTC.